Each of the 25 T cell receptor beta chains below was sequenced from the same sample in a study of T cell changes during pregnancy in multiple sclerosis. The method was immunoSEQ multiplex PCR; TCRdb's version includes in-frame clones alone and lacks a portion of them. The data hold approximately 88,000 clones, with 92% observed a single time. The sample was peripheral blood, taken in the first trimester of pregnancy. The receptor set was obtained from a female donor with multiple sclerosis, enrolled in a pregnancy study.

The chain links TRBV28 to TRBJ1-3, with 7 nucleotides matching TRBD1. V was clipped by 3 bases and J by 3 bases; unmatched bases: 11. Germline loops: CDR1 MDHEN, CDR2 SYDVKM. The CDR3 contains 17 residues. The CDR3 region is CASSFPTGASGGNTIYF. DNA of the CDR3: TGTGCCAGCAGTTTCCCTACAGGGGCCTCCGGTGGAAACACCATATATTTT.

The chain is built from TRBV25-1 and TRBJ1-2, with D perhaps TRBD1 (5 bases). CDR3 length: 14 residues. Between the trimmed V and J ends, which lost 2 bases and 7 bases, there was a span of 14 bases. Germline CDR1 is MGHDK and CDR2 is SYGVNS. Written as DNA, the CDR3 is TGTGCCAGCAGTGAAACTTCAGGGTTGGTTGGCTACACCTTC. The encoded protein is CASSETSGLVGYTF.

V and J are TRBV9 and TRBJ2-1; 8 bases align to TRBD2. Germline V gives CDR1 SGDLS, CDR2 YYNGEE. The V and J ends lost 0 bases and 0 bases, in that order; junction bases with no gene match: 11. The CDR3 sequence is 19 residues long. The CDR3 protein is CASSVGASGRFTSYNEQFF. The CDR3 DNA reads as TGTGCCAGCAGCGTAGGTGCTAGCGGGCGTTTTACCTCCTACAATGAGCAGTTCTTC.

V and J are TRBV30 and TRBJ2-1; D perhaps matches TRBD2 (5 bases). This CDR3 has 15 amino acids. Germline CDR1 GTSNPN, CDR2 SVGIG (reference sequence). V lost 1 base and J lost 0, with 10 bases in between. CDR3: CAWSDSVSSYNEQFF. The CDR3 bases are TGTGCCTGGAGTGATAGCGTAAGCTCCTACAATGAGCAGTTCTTC.

This chain links TRBV29-1 with TRBJ1-5; 8 bases line up with TRBD1. The V and J ends lost 4 bases and 7 bases, in that order; junction bases with no gene match: 12. From germline, CDR1 is SQVTM and CDR2 ANQGSEA. The length of the CDR3 is 15 residues. CDR3 DNA sequence: TGCAGCGTTGCGTCTTCGGCAGGGGGCATGCAGCCCCAGCATTTT. Protein sequence: CSVASSAGGMQPQHF.

V gene TRBV25-1 combines with J gene TRBJ1-2; 7 bases are shared with TRBD1. This CDR3 is built from 14 residues. Germline assignment: CDR1 MGHDK and CDR2 SYGVNS. V dropped 6 bases and J dropped 5; count of bases not matched to a gene: 9. The CDR3 loop is CASSPLGTDYGYTF. For the CDR3, the DNA is TGTGCCAGCAGCCCCCTCGGGACAGATTATGGCTACACCTTC.

V and J are TRBV28 and TRBJ1-5; D unresolved. V was clipped by 5 bases and J by 0 bases, with 14 bases between them. The CDR3 covers 16 residues. CDR1 and CDR2 from the germline V gene are MDHEN and SYDVKM. CDR3 DNA sequence: TGTGCCAGCAGTGACTCTTGGGTATATAGCAATCAGCCCCAGCATTTT. This translates into CASSDSWVYSNQPQHF.

This rearrangement joins TRBV27 to TRBJ2-7; 11 positions agree with TRBD1. J gave up 6 bases and V 1 base, and 8 bases lay outside the gene matches. Germline loops: CDR1 MNHEY, CDR2 SMNVEV (reference sequence). The CDR3 has 16 residues. CDR3: CASSLWGDGQGAEQYF. The CDR3 nucleotides are TGTGCCAGCAGTTTATGGGGCGACGGACAGGGGGCCGAGCAGTACTTC.

This clone was picked up a small number of times. Germline and junction disagree at one end, which may indicate a read error. This chain uses TRBV20-1 with TRBJ1-2; perhaps TRBD1 as D (6 bases). The CDR3 length is 11 residues. Germline V gene lookup returns CDR1 DFQATT and CDR2 SNEGSKA (reference sequence). Written as DNA, the CDR3 is TGCAGTGCTAGGCCTAACCGGGACATCGTCTTC. This codes for CSARPNRDIVF.

The chain joins TRBV6-5 to TRBJ1-1, with 9 bases fitting TRBD1. Germline lookup yields CDR1 MNHEY and CDR2 SVGAGI. The CDR3 runs to 15 residues. With V trimmed by 0 bases and J by 4 bases, 3 bases remained unmatched. CDR3 in DNA: TGTGCCAGCAGTTACTCGACAGGGGGTAGCACTGAAGCTTTCTTT. This gives the protein CASSYSTGGSTEAFF.

The CDR3 reads CSVGTSGLFEQFF. DNA of the CDR3: TGCAGCGTTGGGACTAGCGGGCTCTTCGAGCAGTTCTTC. The chain carries TRBV29-1 and TRBJ2-1; the match to TRBD2 covers 11 bases. The CDR3 consists of 13 residues. Trimming took 4 bases from V and 10 from J; bases not matched to a gene: 6. CDR1 is SQVTM, CDR2 ANQGSEA, per germline.

The V gene is TRBV2, the J gene TRBJ2-1, with TRBD2 as a possible D gene (5 bases). V lost 6 bases to trimming and J lost 0 bases, with 15 bases between them. Germline CDR1 SNHLY, CDR2 FYNNEI. The CDR3 is made up of 16 amino acids. Here the CDR3 DNA reads TGTGCCAGCAGGGGCTGGGAGTACGGCTCCTACAATGAGCAGTTCTTC. Amino acid sequence: CASRGWEYGSYNEQFF. The full variable domain, rest sourced from reference TRBV2 and TRBJ2-1, is EPEVTQTPSHQVTQMGQEVILRCVPISNHLYFYWYRQILGQKVEFLVSFYNNEISEKSEIFDDQFSVERPDGSNFTLKIRSTKLEDSAMYFCASRGWEYGSYNEQFFGPGTRLTVL.

V and J are TRBV19 and TRBJ1-1, with 9 bases matching TRBD1. CDR3 length equals 15 residues. Losses at the gene ends were 2 bases for V and 4 bases for J; bases not matched to a gene: 5. Germline CDR1 is LNHDA and CDR2 is SQIVND (reference sequence). The CDR3 DNA is TGTGCCAGTAGTATAACAGGGGGCCTGGGCACTGAAGCTTTCTTT. Translating gives CASSITGGLGTEAFF.

The chain recombines TRBV9 with TRBJ2-3, with D unresolved. V was pared by 0 bases and J by 4 bases, with 9 bases between. Per the germline V gene, CDR1 is SGDLS and CDR2 is YYNGEE. The CDR3 length is 14 residues. CDR3 in amino acids: CASSVGAMADTQYF. The CDR3 bases are TGTGCCAGCAGCGTAGGAGCCATGGCAGATACGCAGTATTTT.

This sequence joins TRBV18 and TRBJ1-5, with a possible D match to TRBD1 (6 bases). Between the trimmed V and J ends, which lost 8 bases and 9 bases, there was a span of 17 bases. This CDR3 region has 13 residues. Per germline, CDR1 KGHSH and CDR2 LQKENI. The CDR3 DNA reads TGTGCCAGCGACCAAACAGGGAAAGGGCCCCAGCATTTT. It codes for CASDQTGKGPQHF.

The chain joins TRBV5-1 to TRBJ1-4, with D perhaps TRBD1 (5 bases). Per germline, CDR1 SGHRS and CDR2 YFSETQ. Trimming took off 6 bases at V and 4 bases at J, with 13 bases between the two ends. The CDR3 loop spans 14 amino acids. The CDR3 bases are TGCGCCAGCAAAGAGGGGAGGAATAATGAAAAACTGTTTTTT. This encodes CASKEGRNNEKLFF.

The J gene is TRBJ2-7, the V gene TRBV10-3; 8 bases map to TRBD2. The germline CDR1 and CDR2 sequences are ENHRY and SYGVKD. V dropped 3 bases and J dropped 6; count of bases not matched to a gene: 10. This CDR3 has 15 residues. The DNA for the CDR3 is TGTGCCATCAGTGAAGCGGGAGAAGGGCAGGGCGAGCAGTACTTC. It is translated as CAISEAGEGQGEQYF.

The gene calls are TRBV13 and TRBJ1-1, with D hard to call. Germline V gives CDR1 PRHDT, CDR2 FYEKMQ (reference sequence). Trimming pared 5 bases from V and 1 base from J, leaving 11 bases between. This CDR3 region has 14 residues. Here the CDR3 reads CASSLGRQNTEAFF. The CDR3, as DNA: TGTGCCAGCAGCCTGGGCCGACAGAACACTGAAGCTTTCTTT.

The chain combines TRBV2 with TRBJ2-7, with D possibly being TRBD2 (7 bases). V lost 6 bases and J lost 5, with 20 bases in between. The germline gives CDR1 SNHLY, CDR2 FYNNEI. The CDR3 is made up of 15 amino acids. The CDR3 DNA follows: TGTGCCAGCAGGAGGGGGGGAGGGCCCCTCCACGAGCAGTACTTC. Encoded protein: CASRRGGGPLHEQYF.

The genes are TRBV9 and TRBJ2-2, with 8 bases that match TRBD2. In germline, CDR1 is SGDLS, CDR2 YYNGEE. There are 15 residues in the CDR3. The trim removed 4 bases at V and 6 bases at J, leaving 8 bases unmatched. This chain's CDR3 is CASSSRLALSGELFF. Written as DNA, the CDR3 is TGTGCCAGCAGCTCAAGACTAGCGCTATCCGGGGAGCTGTTTTTT. The full variable domain, its missing parts supplied by reference TRBV9 and TRBJ2-2, is DSGVTQTPKHLITATGQRVTLRCSPRSGDLSVYWYQQSLDQGLQFLIQYYNGEERAKGNILERFSAQQFPDLHSELNLSSLELGDSALYFCASSSRLALSGELFFGEGSRLTVL.

A word on this clone: The same CDR3 can be traced to other DNA sequences in this sample. The chain combines TRBV4-2 with TRBJ1-4; a possible D gene is TRBD1 (5 bases). Germline V gene sequence: CDR1 LGHNA, CDR2 YNFKEQ. V was shortened by 0 bases and J by 8 bases, with 13 bases between the two germline ends. The CDR3 totals 15 residues. The chain's CDR3 is CASSQEPRVREKLFF. In nucleotides, the CDR3 is TGTGCCAGCAGCCAAGAGCCCAGGGTACGAGAAAAACTGTTTTTT.

The V and J genes are TRBV5-4 and TRBJ2-5; tentatively, D is TRBD2 (6 bases). Germline V CDR1 and CDR2: SGHNT, YYREEE (reference sequence). Trimming removed 4 bases at V and 2 bases at J, with 9 bases between. CDR3 length: 13 amino acids. The chain's CDR3 is CASSVGLQETQYF. CDR3 in DNA: TGTGCCAGCAGCGTGGGACTGCAAGAGACCCAGTACTTC.

J is TRBJ2-7 and V is TRBV28; tentative D call: TRBD1 (6 bases). The V gene lost 6 bases and the J gene lost 3 bases, with 9 bases spanning the gap. Germline V gives CDR1 MDHEN, CDR2 SYDVKM. The CDR3 is made up of 12 amino acids. The CDR3, as DNA: TGTGCCAGCAGCCGGGGACACTACGAGCAGTACTTC. It codes for CASSRGHYEQYF. The complete variable domain, with remaining parts taken from reference TRBV28 and TRBJ2-7, reads DVKVTQSSRYLVKRTGEKVFLECVQDMDHENMFWYRQDPGLGLRLIYFSYDVKMKEKGDIPEGYSVSREKKERFSLILESASTNQTSMYLCASSRGHYEQYFGPGTRLTVT.

The rearrangement uses TRBV4-1 and TRBJ2-7; the match to TRBD2 covers 10 bases. This CDR3 region has 19 residues. Germline V lookup: CDR1 MGHRA, CDR2 YSYEKL. The ends lost 0 bases at V and 5 bases at J; junction bases unmatched: 16. CDR3 sequence: CASSQDPYPSGSYPDEQYF. The CDR3 nucleotides read TGCGCCAGCAGCCAAGACCCGTATCCTAGCGGGAGTTATCCAGACGAGCAGTACTTC.

In this sample, this clone turned up a few times. V and J are TRBV19 and TRBJ1-1; tentative D call: TRBD1 (5 bases). With 4 bases removed from V and 0 bases from J, the gap between germline ends came to 6 bases. Germline assignment: CDR1 LNHDA and CDR2 SQIVND (reference sequence). This CDR3 has 13 amino acids. The CDR3 loop reads CASSRQMNTEAFF. The CDR3, as DNA: TGTGCCAGTAGTAGACAGATGAACACTGAAGCTTTCTTT. The variable domain in full, with the rest retrieved from reference TRBV19 and TRBJ1-1, is DGGITQSPKYLFRKEGQNVTLSCEQNLNHDAMYWYRQDPGQGLRLIYYSQIVNDFQKGDIAEGYSVSREKKESFPLTVTSAQKNPTAFYLCASSRQMNTEAFFGQGTRLTVV.